The rows below give T cell receptor beta chains drawn from one sample of a study of T cell clones after liver transplantation. Sequenced by immunoSEQ multiplex PCR; TCRdb stores in-frame clones only, minus some. The sample comprises 60,000 or so clones, 71% of which are singletons, and about 15% rests with the top ten. The input for sequencing was CD4+ T cells from blood, taken before liver transplant. Receptors were obtained from a human donor who received a liver transplant. The CDR3 runs from the conserved cysteine through the conserved F or W. The order of the fields is V gene, D gene, clone size, J gene, CDR3 protein, CDR3 DNA. The D gene is left open where the match is weak. Some rows have no size entry. The others give once, few or many, or a class for an expanded clone.

V gene: TRBV11-3
D gene: NA
clone size: NA
J gene: TRBJ2-1
CDR3 protein: CASSLESAGNFNEQFF
CDR3 DNA: TGTGCCAGCAGCTTAGAATCGGCGGGTAACTTCAATGAGCAGTTCTTC

V gene: TRBV6-1
D gene: NA
clone size: NA
J gene: TRBJ2-7
CDR3 protein: CASSEAQGNEQYF
CDR3 DNA: TGTGCCAGCAGTGAAGCTCAGGGCAACGAGCAGTACTTC

V gene: TRBV7-8
D gene: NA
clone size: NA
J gene: TRBJ1-2
CDR3 protein: CASSFSEQGDGYTF
CDR3 DNA: TGTGCCAGCAGCTTTTCCGAACAGGGAGACGGCTACACCTTC

V gene: TRBV18
D gene: NA
clone size: NA
J gene: TRBJ1-2
CDR3 protein: CASSPEEGTGYGYTF
CDR3 DNA: TGTGCCAGCTCACCAGAGGAGGGCACGGGCTATGGCTACACCTTC

V gene: TRBV25-1
D gene: TRBD2
clone size: NA
J gene: TRBJ2-2
CDR3 protein: CASSPGLAGVNTGELFF
CDR3 DNA: TGTGCCAGCTCCCCCGGACTAGCGGGGGTCAACACCGGGGAGCTGTTTTTT

V gene: TRBV28
D gene: TRBD1
clone size: NA
J gene: TRBJ2-7
CDR3 protein: CASSSAGQGAEEQYF
CDR3 DNA: TGTGCCAGCAGTTCGGCGGGACAGGGGGCTGAAGAGCAGTACTTC

V gene: TRBV11-2
D gene: NA
clone size: NA
J gene: TRBJ2-7
CDR3 protein: CASSSFHEQYF
CDR3 DNA: TGTGCCAGCAGCTCCTTCCACGAGCAGTACTTC

V gene: TRBV11-2
D gene: NA
clone size: NA
J gene: TRBJ1-2
CDR3 protein: CASSFLLGGYGYTF
CDR3 DNA: TGTGCCAGCAGCTTTTTGTTAGGGGGCTATGGCTACACCTTC

V gene: TRBV10-2
D gene: TRBD1
clone size: NA
J gene: TRBJ2-7
CDR3 protein: CASSEFGTGGNSEQYF
CDR3 DNA: TGCGCCAGCAGTGAGTTTGGGACAGGGGGAAACTCCGAGCAGTACTTC

V gene: TRBV11-2
D gene: NA
clone size: NA
J gene: TRBJ1-5
CDR3 protein: CASSLDPLLNQPQHF
CDR3 DNA: TGTGCCAGCAGCTTAGATCCACTTCTCAATCAGCCCCAGCATTTT

V gene: TRBV7-3
D gene: NA
clone size: NA
J gene: TRBJ2-2
CDR3 protein: CASSPTSGGTGYTGELFF
CDR3 DNA: TGTGCCAGCAGCCCCACCTCGGGGGGGACAGGGTACACCGGGGAGCTGTTTTTT

V gene: TRBV28
D gene: NA
clone size: NA
J gene: TRBJ1-2
CDR3 protein: CAALRRGYNYGYTF
CDR3 DNA: TGTGCCGCACTAAGGAGGGGCTATAACTATGGCTACACCTTC

V gene: TRBV4-2
D gene: NA
clone size: NA
J gene: TRBJ1-1
CDR3 protein: CASSQDVQNTEAFF
CDR3 DNA: TGTGCCAGCAGCCAAGATGTACAGAACACTGAAGCTTTCTTT

V gene: TRBV28
D gene: NA
clone size: NA
J gene: TRBJ1-2
CDR3 protein: CASSSFYAVRAMGYTF
CDR3 DNA: TGTGCCAGCAGTTCTTTCTACGCGGTCAGGGCGATGGGCTACACCTTC

V gene: TRBV25-1
D gene: NA
clone size: NA
J gene: TRBJ1-5
CDR3 protein: CASSGQYSNQPQHF
CDR3 DNA: TGTGCCAGCAGTGGACAGTATAGCAATCAGCCCCAGCATTTT

V gene: TRBV5-1
D gene: TRBD1
clone size: NA
J gene: TRBJ2-5
CDR3 protein: CASSSRQGDETQYF
CDR3 DNA: TGCGCCAGCAGCTCCCGACAGGGAGACGAGACCCAGTACTTC

V gene: TRBV19
D gene: TRBD1
clone size: many
J gene: TRBJ2-7
CDR3 protein: CASSSGTGVAYEQYF
CDR3 DNA: TGTGCCAGTAGTTCCGGGACAGGCGTTGCCTACGAGCAGTACTTC

V gene: TRBV4-2
D gene: NA
clone size: NA
J gene: TRBJ1-2
CDR3 protein: CASSQEGRTNDYGYTF
CDR3 DNA: TGTGCCAGCAGCCAAGAAGGAAGGACAAACGACTATGGCTACACCTTC

V gene: TRBV5-6
D gene: NA
clone size: once
J gene: TRBJ1-5
CDR3 protein: CASSFGQPNQPQHF
CDR3 DNA: TGTGCCAGCAGCTTCGGACAGCCCAATCAGCCCCAGCATTTT

V gene: TRBV11-2
D gene: TRBD1
clone size: NA
J gene: TRBJ2-3
CDR3 protein: CASSFTPGGPGTDTQYF
CDR3 DNA: TGTGCCAGCAGCTTCACCCCAGGGGGCCCAGGCACAGATACGCAGTATTTT

V gene: TRBV6-4
D gene: NA
clone size: NA
J gene: TRBJ1-1
CDR3 protein: CASSDWTDTEAFF
CDR3 DNA: TGTGCCAGCAGTGACTGGACAGACACTGAAGCTTTCTTT

V gene: TRBV6-5
D gene: NA
clone size: NA
J gene: TRBJ1-1
CDR3 protein: CASRTQREAFF
CDR3 DNA: TGTGCCAGCAGAACACAACGTGAAGCTTTCTTT

V gene: TRBV4-1
D gene: NA
clone size: NA
J gene: TRBJ2-2
CDR3 protein: CAGGGLDTGELFF
CDR3 DNA: TGCGCCGGAGGGGGCCTGGACACCGGGGAGCTGTTTTTT

V gene: TRBV5-4
D gene: NA
clone size: NA
J gene: TRBJ2-7
CDR3 protein: CASSPADSSYEQYF
CDR3 DNA: TGTGCCAGCAGCCCAGCGGACAGCTCCTACGAGCAGTACTTC

V gene: TRBV6-5
D gene: NA
clone size: NA
J gene: TRBJ2-2
CDR3 protein: CASSSVSAGELFF
CDR3 DNA: TGTGCCAGCAGTAGCGTCTCCGCCGGGGAGCTGTTTTTT

V gene: TRBV5-1
D gene: TRBD1
clone size: NA
J gene: TRBJ2-3
CDR3 protein: CASSQGQGSTDTQYF
CDR3 DNA: TGCGCCAGCAGCCAAGGACAGGGGAGCACAGATACGCAGTATTTT